The 8 T cell receptor beta chains listed next were all sequenced from one sample in a study of blood T cell repertoires in COVID-19. The assay was immunoSEQ multiplex PCR, and TCRdb's table has in-frame clones only and misses some. There are roughly 170,000 clones in the sample; 75% to 80% occur only once, and about 28% lies in the top ten. The sequenced sample consisted of peripheral blood. These receptors came from a woman in her 70s with acute or convalescent COVID-19.

The CDR3 protein is CASSSVGYGYTF. CDR3 in DNA: TGTGCCAGCAGCTCAGTCGGGTATGGCTACACCTTC. The rearrangement links TRBV7-2 to TRBJ1-2; D ambiguous. CDR1 and CDR2 (germline): SGHTA, FQGNSA. V dropped 4 bases and J dropped 5 bases, with 8 bases sitting between them. The CDR3 totals 12 residues.

The genes are TRBV10-3 and TRBJ1-4; D is uncertain. The CDR3 runs to 10 residues. Germline-derived CDR1 and CDR2 are ENHRY and SYGVKD. Trimming left V 9 bases short and J 7 bases short, with 6 bases between. As DNA, the CDR3 is TGTGCCATGAAGCGTGAAAAACTGTTTTTT. It specifies CAMKREKLFF.

This chain connects TRBV28 to TRBJ2-7, with 7 bases lining up with TRBD1. Germline V gene sequence: CDR1 MDHEN, CDR2 SYDVKM. The CDR3 loop spans 13 amino acids. With V trimmed by 5 bases and J by 7 bases, 8 bases remained unmatched. CDR3: CASSPYRQGEQYF. DNA for the CDR3: TGTGCCAGCAGTCCCTACCGACAGGGAGAGCAGTACTTC. Supplemented by reference TRBV28 and TRBJ2-7, the full variable domain reads DVKVTQSSRYLVKRTGEKVFLECVQDMDHENMFWYRQDPGLGLRLIYFSYDVKMKEKGDIPEGYSVSREKKERFSLILESASTNQTSMYLCASSPYRQGEQYFGPGTRLTVT.

The chain employs TRBV19 and TRBJ1-2; a possible D gene is TRBD1 (6 bases). The length of the CDR3 is 15 residues. The germline V gene has CDR1 LNHDA and CDR2 SQIVND (reference sequence). V lost 5 bases to trimming and J lost 3 bases, with 16 bases between them. As DNA, the CDR3 is TGTGCCAGTAGTGGCGCCGCGACAGGCGACTATGGCTACACCTTC. Its protein is CASSGAATGDYGYTF.

The CDR3 region is CAWSLTPGYYGYTF. CDR3 coding DNA: TGTGCCTGGAGTCTCACTCCAGGGTACTATGGCTACACCTTC. The rearrangement joins TRBV30 to TRBJ1-2; D is perhaps TRBD1 (5 bases). Germline loops: CDR1 GTSNPN, CDR2 SVGIG (reference sequence). Between the trimmed V and J ends, which lost 2 bases and 3 bases, there was a span of 13 bases. The CDR3 contains 14 residues.

V is TRBV5-4 and J is TRBJ1-6; maybe TRBD1 (5 bases). The CDR3 is 17 residues long. The V end was cut by 2 bases, the J end by 5 bases, with 17 bases between. The germline gives CDR1 SGHNT, CDR2 YYREEE (reference sequence). DNA of the CDR3: TGTGCCAGCAGCTTTGGGGGGAGGTCCGCTAATAATTCACCCCTCCACTTT. This encodes CASSFGGRSANNSPLHF.

The gene calls are TRBV10-3 and TRBJ1-5; D gene unclear. This CDR3 is built from 15 residues. The V end lost 4 bases, the J end lost 2 bases, and 12 bases lay between the germline ends. Germline loops: CDR1 ENHRY, CDR2 SYGVKD. CDR3 DNA: TGTGCCATCAGTGTTGGGAGGGAGGGCAATCAGCCCCAGCATTTT. This encodes CAISVGREGNQPQHF.

This rearrangement joins TRBV7-2 to TRBJ2-1, with 11 bases identical to TRBD2. Germline loops: CDR1 SGHTA, CDR2 FQGNSA. This CDR3 spans 19 amino acids. The V segment lost 5 bases and the J segment 2 bases; nucleotides outside the gene matches: 14. The CDR3 here is CASSPMGLAALRTYNEQFF. CDR3 DNA sequence: TGTGCCAGCAGCCCCATGGGACTAGCGGCCCTAAGAACCTACAATGAGCAGTTCTTC.